Listed below are T cell receptor beta chains from one sample, sequenced in a study of blood T cell repertoires in COVID-19. TCRdb's table, derived via immunoSEQ multiplex PCR, lists solely in-frame clones and lacks some. Found here are a few hundred thousand clones, about 90% of them singletons; the top ten hold about 6%. Sequenced: PBMCs or T cells enriched from blood (not recorded which). Every receptor here comes from a woman in her 30s who had recovered from COVID-19. The conserved cysteine and the conserved F or W are not part of the CDR3 here. Each record gives: CDR3 protein, V gene, clone size, CDR3 length. Only part of the rows carry a size: once, few, many, or a class if the clone is expanded.

ATSDRGRGSYNEQF	TRBV27	-	14
ASSGSDTEAF	TRBV25-1	-	10
ASSYGQGEGYT	TRBV5-1	-	11
ASSQASVAGNTIY	TRBV4-3	-	13
SVYKRGLAGGLTYEQY	TRBV29-1	-	16
ASSLGGVGTEAF	TRBV27	-	12
ASSLASGGGRVDTQY	TRBV5-1	-	15
ASSPRVVNTEAF	TRBV3-1/TRBV3-2	-	12
ASSLEQGRSEKLF	TRBV7-8	-	13
ASSRESTTSGGVSYEQY	TRBV4-3	-	17
ASSEPPPGAEKLF	TRBV2	-	13
ASSIGTNLNQPQH	TRBV5-8	-	13
ASSHPLGGRGTSYEQF	TRBV4-2	-	16
ASSEDGRRRGGNTIY	TRBV6-1	few	15
ASSYHNIEAF	TRBV6-2/TRBV6-3	once	10
AIQASLDGYT	TRBV28	-	10
ASSLGGGQPQH	TRBV7-8	-	11
ASSQGPLGGGSGNTIY	TRBV4-1	-	16
ASSELTGGAGTQY	TRBV6-1	-	13
ASSIGTAFTDTQY	TRBV19	-	13
ASSRDRGPGNTQY	TRBV3-1/TRBV3-2	-	13
ASSQGLAGGYEQY	TRBV4-3	-	13
ASSRGQVGNTIY	TRBV2	-	12
ATGGGGVLETQY	TRBV5-4	-	12
ASSSDGPQAGNTIY	TRBV5-1	-	14
ASRGGGTGWQPQH	TRBV28	-	13
ASSLLSVGRSGQETQY	TRBV5-1	once	16
ASSVSEGPYGYT	TRBV19	-	12
ASSGEGWTEAF	TRBV2	-	11
ASSWEWTDTQY	TRBV5-1	-	11
ASSLAGRETQY	TRBV5-1	-	11
ASSPRVGATEAF	TRBV7-2	few	12
ASSPRAESPLH	TRBV18	-	11
ASSQDGPAGAYSSTDTQY	TRBV4-2	-	18
ASFFSDTQY	TRBV2	-	9
ASSGNLAGGGETQY	TRBV9	few	14
ASSPPSTYEQY	TRBV18	-	11
ASSFVGGLNTEAF	TRBV5-1	-	13
ASSYSSPLNTEAF	TRBV6-2/TRBV6-3	once	13
ASTPKGAGWDYGYT	TRBV9	once	14
ASSLGQRNSPLH	TRBV5-8	few	12
ASSPGTGNQPQH	TRBV27	-	12
ASSPEAVGTGNQPQH	TRBV18	-	15
ASSSAGANYGYT	TRBV5-4	-	12
ATKDLWKLPGNTIY	TRBV24-1	once	14
ASSQDGQPNQPQH	TRBV4-2	-	13
ASSPLFRSASEGSPLH	TRBV18	once	16
AISWTGVETQY	TRBV10-3	-	11
ASSPRGTMNTGELF	TRBV5-1	-	14
ASDDPWSKGQYSGNTIY	TRBV19	-	17
ASSPLKQDNSPLH	TRBV18	few	13
ARSLRGVRGLPGYT	TRBV5-3	once	14
ASSSGTGGGEEKLF	TRBV5-5	-	14
ASSVDPPGQTQITQY	TRBV9	-	15